This T cell receptor (beta chain) was profiled in a study of CD8 T cells in ankylosing spondylitis. This clonotype was seen a handful of times. Preparation of TCR beta libraries was done by quantitative 5'-RACE with molecular barcodes. MiXCR, run by TCRdb on the 5' RACE reads, gives a single entry per CDR3 protein. The data contain 150,000 to 200,000 distinct CDR3 sequences, 25% to 35% of them singletons. The CDR3 has 17 residues. The germline V gene has CDR1 LGHNA and CDR2 YNFKEQ. The germline V and J ends were trimmed by 0 bases and 0 bases, with 14 bases remaining between them. The V and J genes are TRBV4-2 and TRBJ1-1; no firm D call. Sequenced sample: synovial fluid, either unsorted or a sorted T cell fraction (not recorded which). This clonotype originated in a male donor with ankylosing spondylitis. As DNA, the CDR3 is TGTGCCAGCAGCCAAGATCTCATACCGGGGTTGAACACTGAAGCTTTCTTT. It specifies CASSQDLIPGLNTEAFF.